This T cell receptor beta chain was observed in a study of T cell repertoires in cytomegalovirus infection. For the study at large: CMV infection together with matching HLA type was indicated by public TCR beta signatures.

TCRdb independently ran MiXCR on the reads; one entry per CDR3 protein. Of 40,000 to 60,000 distinct CDR3 sequences listed, 20% to 25% are singletons. Germline trimming cut 4 bases from V and 7 bases from J; bases unmatched to any gene: 6. CDR1 is SGHNT and CDR2 is YYREEE in the germline V gene (reference sequence). This CDR3 has 13 residues. This clonotype was counted only a few times. The antigen is not known. Study-wide results and caveats: HLA-C-restricted CMV clonotypes gave the most frequent clonotype in two of eight donors.

Specimen: CD8+ T cells from cultured PBMCs, collected from culture after CMV antigen stimulation. This TCR derives from a human donor in good health (CMV status not recorded). Some clones in this sample may be carry-over from other donors' samples. The genes are TRBV5-4 and TRBJ2-7; 9 bases line up with TRBD1. CDR3 loop: CASSRTGVGEQYF. Written as DNA, the CDR3 is TGTGCCAGCAGCAGGACAGGGGTGGGGGAGCAGTACTTC.